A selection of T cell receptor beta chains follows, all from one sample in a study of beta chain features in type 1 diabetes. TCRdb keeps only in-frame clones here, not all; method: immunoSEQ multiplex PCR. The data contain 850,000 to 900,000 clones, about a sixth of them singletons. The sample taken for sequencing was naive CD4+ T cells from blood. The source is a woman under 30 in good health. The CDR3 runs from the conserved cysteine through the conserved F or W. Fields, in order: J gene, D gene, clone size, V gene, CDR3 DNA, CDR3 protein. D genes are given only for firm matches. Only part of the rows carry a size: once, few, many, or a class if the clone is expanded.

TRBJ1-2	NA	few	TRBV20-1	TGCAGTGTTCCGACGAGCTATGGCTACACCTTC	CSVPTSYGYTF
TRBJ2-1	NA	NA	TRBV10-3	TGTGCCATCGGTCGACCAGCGGGCAATGAGCAGTTCTTC	CAIGRPAGNEQFF
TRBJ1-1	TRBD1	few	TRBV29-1	TGCAGCGTGAACCGGGACAGGGTTGCAGCTTTCTTT	CSVNRDRVAAFF
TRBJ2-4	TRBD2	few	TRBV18	TGTGCCAGCTCACCAACACTAGCGGGAGGACAAAACATTCAGTACTTC	CASSPTLAGGQNIQYF
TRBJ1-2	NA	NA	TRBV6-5	TGTGCCAGCAGTTACCAGTATCAGGGAAACTATGGCTACACCTTC	CASSYQYQGNYGYTF
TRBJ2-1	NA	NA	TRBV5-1	TGCGCCAGCAGCTTGGAGGGGACTCAGTACAATGAGCAGTTCTTC	CASSLEGTQYNEQFF
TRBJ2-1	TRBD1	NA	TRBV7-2	TGTGCCAGCAGCATCGGGACAGGCACATACAATGAGCAGTTCTTC	CASSIGTGTYNEQFF
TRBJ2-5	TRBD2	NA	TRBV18	TGTGCCAGCGCCCCCGGTAGCGGGAGGACAGAGACCCAGTACTTC	CASAPGSGRTETQYF
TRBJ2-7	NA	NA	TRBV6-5	TGTGCCAGCAGCCCGGGACTCACAGAGCAGTACTTC	CASSPGLTEQYF
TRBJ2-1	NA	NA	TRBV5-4	TGTGCCAGCAGCACCCTAGGGGATGAGCAGTTCTTC	CASSTLGDEQFF
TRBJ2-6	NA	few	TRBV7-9	TGTGCCAGCAGCGCTACGGGAGTCCTGACTTTC	CASSATGVLTF
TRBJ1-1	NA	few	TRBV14	TGTGCCAGCAGCAAACGGACAGTGAACACTGAAGCTTTCTTT	CASSKRTVNTEAFF
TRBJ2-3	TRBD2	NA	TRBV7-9	TGTGCCAACACCCCGGGAGGACTAGCTTTAGATACGCAGTATTTT	CANTPGGLALDTQYF
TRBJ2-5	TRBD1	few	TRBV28	TGTGCCAGCAGCTCCGGACAGGCCGAAGAGACCCAGTACTTC	CASSSGQAEETQYF
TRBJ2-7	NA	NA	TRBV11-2	TGTGCCAGCAGCTTGACAGTCTTCGAGCAGTACTTC	CASSLTVFEQYF
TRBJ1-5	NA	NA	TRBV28	TGTGCCAGCAACCCTTGGGGGGGTGGCAGCCGCAATCAGCCCCAGCATTTT	CASNPWGGGSRNQPQHF
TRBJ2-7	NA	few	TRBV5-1	TGCGCCAGCAGCTCCGGACGGTCGGTCTACGAGCAGTACTTC	CASSSGRSVYEQYF
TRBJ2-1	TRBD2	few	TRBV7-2	TGTGCCAGCAGCTTAGCGCCTAGCGGGAACTACAATGAGCAGTTCTTC	CASSLAPSGNYNEQFF
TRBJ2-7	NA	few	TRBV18	TGTGCCAGCTCACCCTCTTTTACCCACGAGCAGTACTTC	CASSPSFTHEQYF
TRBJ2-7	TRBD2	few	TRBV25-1	TGTGCCAGCAGTCCCCAGTGGGGGGAGGGATCCTACGAGCAGTACTTC	CASSPQWGEGSYEQYF
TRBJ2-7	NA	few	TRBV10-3	TGTGCCAGTACAGGCTCCTACGAGCAGTACTTC	CASTGSYEQYF
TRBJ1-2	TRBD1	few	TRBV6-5	TGTGCCAGCAGGCAGACAGGGGTGTATGGCTACACCTTC	CASRQTGVYGYTF
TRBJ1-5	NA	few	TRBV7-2	TGTGCCAGCAGCCAATCCGGGACTCCGATCAAGCCCCAGCATTTT	CASSQSGTPIKPQHF
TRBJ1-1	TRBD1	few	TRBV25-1	TGTGCCAGCAGTGCCTGGACAGGTTATGAAGCTTTCTTT	CASSAWTGYEAFF
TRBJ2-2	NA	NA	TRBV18	TGTGCCAGCTCACAACTAGAATCCGGGGAGCTGTTTTTT	CASSQLESGELFF
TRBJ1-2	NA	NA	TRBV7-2	TGTGCCAGCAGCTTAGGGAAGGAGAGGGGGTTGTATGGCTACACCTTC	CASSLGKERGLYGYTF
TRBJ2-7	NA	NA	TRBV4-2	TGTGCCAGCAGCCAAGATGGAGGGACGGCAGACTACGAGCAGTACTTC	CASSQDGGTADYEQYF
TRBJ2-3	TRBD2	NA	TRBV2	TGTGCCAGCAGCTCGGGACTAGCGGGAAGAGGAGGAGATACGCAGTATTTT	CASSSGLAGRGGDTQYF
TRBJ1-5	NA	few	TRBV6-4	TGTGCCAGCTATAGCAATCAGCCCCAGCATTTT	CASYSNQPQHF
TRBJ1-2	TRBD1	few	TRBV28	TGTGCCAGCAGTAGGGACAGGGGGAACTATGGCTACACCTTC	CASSRDRGNYGYTF
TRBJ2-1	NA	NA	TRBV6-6	TGTGCCAGCAGTTCCCGAGCGGACTACAATGAGCAGTTCTTC	CASSSRADYNEQFF
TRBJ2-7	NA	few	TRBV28	TGTGCCAGCGGTCGGACCTACGAGCAGTACTTC	CASGRTYEQYF
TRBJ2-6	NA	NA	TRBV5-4	TGTGCCAGCAGCTATCCAAAGCCTGGGGCCAACGTCCTGACTTTC	CASSYPKPGANVLTF
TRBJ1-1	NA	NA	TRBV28	TGTGGGTCTCGCATGAACACTGAAGCTTTCTTT	CGSRMNTEAFF
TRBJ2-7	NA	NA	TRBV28	TGTGCCAGCAGTTTCCGACAGGCTGGCGAGCAGTACTTC	CASSFRQAGEQYF
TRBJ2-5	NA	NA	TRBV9	TGTGCCAGCAGCTCACAGGGTTTGGAGACCCAGTACTTC	CASSSQGLETQYF
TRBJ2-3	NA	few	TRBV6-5	TGTGCCAGCAGTTACGGGGGGGCTAGCACAGATACGCAGTATTTT	CASSYGGASTDTQYF
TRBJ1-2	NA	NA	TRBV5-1	TGCGCCAGCAGCTTGGCCACTGGGAAGCATGGCTACACCTTC	CASSLATGKHGYTF
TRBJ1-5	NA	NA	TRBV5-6	TGTGCCAGCAGCTTGGCAAAGTGGGGGGCTCAATATCAGCCCCAGCATTTT	CASSLAKWGAQYQPQHF
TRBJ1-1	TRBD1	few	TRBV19	TGTGCCAGTATTGCGCCAGGGGGCAGGACTGAAGCTTTCTTT	CASIAPGGRTEAFF
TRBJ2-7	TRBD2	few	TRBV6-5	TGTGCCAGCATGCCCCGGGGGGGCTCTCACGAGCAGTACTTC	CASMPRGGSHEQYF
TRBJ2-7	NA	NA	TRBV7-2	TGTGCCAGCAGCTTAGGTGTGGGCAACTCGGATCCTTACGAGCAGTACTTC	CASSLGVGNSDPYEQYF
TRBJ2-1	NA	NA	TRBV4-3	TGCGCCAGCAGCCAAGATCATTCACTAGCTGGACCCTATGAGCAGTTCTTC	CASSQDHSLAGPYEQFF
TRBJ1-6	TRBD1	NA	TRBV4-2	TGTGCCAGCAGCCAAGATACAACAGGGGGCAGTTCACCCCTCCACTTT	CASSQDTTGGSSPLHF
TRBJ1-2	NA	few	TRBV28	TGTGCCAGCAGTTCAGGACACTATGGCTACACCTTC	CASSSGHYGYTF
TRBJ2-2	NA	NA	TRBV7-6	TGTGCCAGCAGCTTAGGACACACCGGGGAGCTGTTTTTT	CASSLGHTGELFF
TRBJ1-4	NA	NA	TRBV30	TGTGCCTGGAGTCCGTCAGGGAACGAAAAACTGTTTTTT	CAWSPSGNEKLFF
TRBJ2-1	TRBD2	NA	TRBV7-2	TGTGCCAGCAGCTTGGCCGGGACTAGTCGGTCGGGCAATGAGCAGTTCTTC	CASSLAGTSRSGNEQFF
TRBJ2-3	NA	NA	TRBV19	TGTGCCAGTAACAAATACGGGAGAGAGACTAGCACAGATACGCAGTATTTT	CASNKYGRETSTDTQYF
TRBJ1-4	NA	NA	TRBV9	TGTGCCAGCAGCCTTCGGTTATTCGATGAAAAACTGTTTTTT	CASSLRLFDEKLFF
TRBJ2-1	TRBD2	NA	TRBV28	TGTGCCAGCAGTGCCTGGACTAGCGGGAGAGGCAATGAGCAGTTCTTC	CASSAWTSGRGNEQFF
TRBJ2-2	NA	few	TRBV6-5	TGTGCCAGCAGTTACGGGTCCAGTCGGGAGAACGGGGAGCTGTTTTTT	CASSYGSSRENGELFF
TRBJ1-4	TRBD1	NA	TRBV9	TGTGCCAGCAGCGTTGGGACAGGATCAACTAATGAAAAACTGTTTTTT	CASSVGTGSTNEKLFF
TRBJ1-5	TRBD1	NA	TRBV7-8	TGTGCCAGCAGCTGGGGGACAGGTCGGGGGTATAGCAATCAGCCCCAGCATTTT	CASSWGTGRGYSNQPQHF
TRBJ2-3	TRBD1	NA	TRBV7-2	TGTGCCAGCAGCTCGCCTCAGGGGGTATATACGCAGTATTTT	CASSSPQGVYTQYF
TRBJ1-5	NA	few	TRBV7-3	TGTGCCAGCAGCTTACCCGGCAGGGGCGAGCGGGGCAATCAGCCCCAGCATTTT	CASSLPGRGERGNQPQHF